The 27 T cell receptor beta chains below come from one sample, sequenced in a study of shared clonotypes between healthy human individuals. Method: immunoSEQ multiplex PCR; TCRdb's copy keeps in-frame clones and lacks some. The profile covers 1.4 million to 1.5 million clones, with more than 95% appearing a single time and over 1% taken by the ten largest. Sequenced: naive CD4+ T cells sorted from blood. Subset denoted: CD45RA+ positively selected. The receptors derive from a man aged 30 to 39 in good health.

This clone was picked up one time. The chain couples TRBV5-4 to TRBJ1-1; D remains unclear. Germline V lookup: CDR1 SGHNT, CDR2 YYREEE (reference sequence). V gave up 3 bases and J gave up 0 bases, with 15 bases separating them. This CDR3 contains 16 residues. The CDR3 reads CASSSPPQVLNTEAFF. The CDR3 DNA sequence: TGTGCCAGCAGCTCCCCTCCCCAGGTTCTGAACACTGAAGCTTTCTTT.

V usage is TRBV7-8 and J usage is TRBJ1-3; TRBD1 matches at 8 bases. Trimming cost V 5 bases and J 2 bases; bases outside gene matches: 11. This CDR3 is built from 17 residues. Germline V gives CDR1 SGHVS, CDR2 FQNEAQ. DNA for the CDR3: TGTGCCAGCAGCCCGGACAGGGTCCCTTCGCCTGGAAACACCATATATTTT. It translates to CASSPDRVPSPGNTIYF.

The table lists this clone with a count of one. This sequence joins TRBV27 and TRBJ2-5; the D is unclear. In germline, CDR1 is MNHEY, CDR2 SMNVEV (reference sequence). The CDR3 extends over 14 amino acids. With 2 bases removed from V and 3 bases from J, the gap between germline ends came to 10 bases. CDR3 protein: CASSLRVKKETQYF. The DNA of the CDR3 is TGTGCCAGCAGTTTACGGGTGAAGAAAGAGACCCAGTACTTC.

CDR3 nucleotides: TGTGCCAGCAGTGGTGTTACAGTTCAAGAGACCCAGTACTTC. Encoded protein: CASSGVTVQETQYF. This chain joins TRBV2 and TRBJ2-5; D is uncertain. CDR3 length: 14 residues. Germline V gene sequence: CDR1 SNHLY, CDR2 FYNNEI. Trimming cost V 4 bases and J 2 bases, with 11 bases left between them.

This chain joins TRBV7-2 and TRBJ1-1; D uncertain. Germline CDR1 SGHTA, CDR2 FQGNSA. V gave up 5 bases and J gave up 2 bases, with 12 bases separating them. The CDR3 is 14 residues long. CDR3 sequence: CASSLGPGNTEAFF. CDR3 sequence (DNA): TGTGCCAGCAGCCTAGGGCCAGGTAACACTGAAGCTTTCTTT.

The chain is built from TRBV27 and TRBJ2-5; TRBD2 agrees at 12 bases. This CDR3 contains 18 residues. Trimming at V came to 5 bases and at J to 4 bases, leaving 14 bases not matched to a gene. Germline values: CDR1 MNHEY, CDR2 SMNVEV (reference sequence). The CDR3 bases are TGTGCCAGCAGTGCCTTGAGACTAGCGGGAGTTCACGCAGAGACCCAGTACTTC. Translated: CASSALRLAGVHAETQYF.

The chain combines TRBV9 with TRBJ2-3; 8 bases align to TRBD1. The CDR3 has 16 residues. Per germline, CDR1 SGDLS and CDR2 YYNGEE. The junction had 6 bases not matched to a gene; V was cut back by 3 bases and J by 0 bases. In DNA, the CDR3 is TGTGCCAGCAGCGCACCGGGACAGGAGAGCACAGATACGCAGTATTTT. As protein: CASSAPGQESTDTQYF.

A word on this clone: Germline is not matched at one junction end, which may reflect a read error. The chain has TRBV18 and TRBJ1-3, with 7 bases identical to TRBD1. This CDR3 region has 16 residues. CDR1 is KGHSH and CDR2 is LQKENI in the germline V gene. The CDR3 nucleotides are TGTGCCAGCTCGCCACTGGACAGGATCTCTGGAAACACCATATATTTT. It yields the protein CASSPLDRISGNTIYF.

V and J are TRBV9 and TRBJ2-3; 13 bases match TRBD2. CDR1 and CDR2 from the germline V gene are SGDLS and YYNGEE. The CDR3 is 16 residues long. The ends lost 3 bases at V and 3 bases at J; junction bases unmatched: 4. The CDR3 spells CASSETSGRTTDTQYF. In DNA, the CDR3 is TGTGCCAGCAGCGAGACTAGCGGGAGGACTACAGATACGCAGTATTTT.

In its sample, this clone was seen once. This chain connects TRBV7-2 to TRBJ2-5; a possible D gene is TRBD2 (5 bases). V lost 0 bases and J 1 base, leaving 6 bases between the germline ends. Germline V gene sequence: CDR1 SGHTA, CDR2 FQGNSA. The CDR3 extends over 14 amino acids. CDR3 nucleotide sequence: TGTGCCAGCAGCTTAGCCCGGGGCCAAGAGACCCAGTACTTC. Translated: CASSLARGQETQYF.

The rearrangement uses TRBV10-1 and TRBJ2-1; TRBD2 matches at 16 bases. Germline V CDR1 and CDR2: WNHNN, SYGVQD (reference sequence). This CDR3 comprises 17 residues. The V segment lost 3 bases and the J segment 6 bases; nucleotides outside the gene matches: 5. CDR3 in DNA: TGCGCCAGCAGTGATTACGGGACTAGCGGGAGGGCCAATGAGCAGTTCTTC. Protein product: CASSDYGTSGRANEQFF.

V gene TRBV18 combines with J gene TRBJ1-5; D is unresolved. Germline V gives CDR1 KGHSH, CDR2 LQKENI. The CDR3 length is 14 residues. Trimming removed 2 bases from V and 7 bases from J, with 12 bases in between. CDR3 DNA: TGTGCCAGCTCACCAAGGGCGGCGCAGCAGCCCCAGCATTTT. Its protein product is CASSPRAAQQPQHF.

This clone was seen more than once but under ten times. The junction shows a germline mismatch at one end, possibly a read error. The chain recombines TRBV7-7 with TRBJ2-1, with a possible D match to TRBD2 (5 bases). The CDR3 is 13 amino acids. Germline V gives CDR1 SSHAT, CDR2 FNYEAQ (reference sequence). The CDR3 DNA reads TGTGCTAGCAGCTTAGCGTGGGACAATGAGCAGTTCTTC. Protein sequence: CASSLAWDNEQFF. The full variable domain, in which reference TRBV7-7 and TRBJ2-1 provide the parts outside the CDR3, is GAGVSQSPRYKVTKRGQDVTLRCDPISSHATLYWYQQALGQGPEFLTYFNYEAQPDKSGLPSDRFSAERPEGSISTLTIQRTEQRDSAMYRCASSLAWDNEQFFGPGTRLTVL.

Details on this clone: At the DNA level, this CDR3 is encoded by other sequences in the same sample as well. The chain couples TRBV18 to TRBJ2-1; D unresolved. The germline gives CDR1 KGHSH, CDR2 LQKENI. This CDR3 contains 12 residues. V was trimmed by 1 base and J by 5 bases, leaving 3 bases between them. CDR3 DNA sequence: TGTGCCAGCTCACCACGCAACAATGAGCAGTTCTTC. Translated, it gives CASSPRNNEQFF.

V usage is TRBV6-1 and J usage is TRBJ1-2, with a weak D call TRBD1 (6 bases). Trimming shortened V by 5 bases and J by 9 bases, and 16 bases separated the two germline ends. The CDR3 totals 13 residues. Germline lookup yields CDR1 MNHNS and CDR2 SASEGT. In DNA form, the CDR3 reads TGTGCCAGCAGTTCCCGCTCAGGGGCAAGCTACACCTTC. It codes for CASSSRSGASYTF.

This chain links TRBV2 with TRBJ2-3, with a tentative D call TRBD2 (5 bases). This CDR3 region has 16 residues. V lost 3 bases, J lost 1 base, and 14 bases lay in between. CDR1 is SNHLY and CDR2 is FYNNEI in the germline V gene. This CDR3 reads CASSERWEIGTDTQYF. The CDR3 DNA reads TGTGCCAGCAGTGAGAGGTGGGAGATTGGCACAGATACGCAGTATTTT.

As to this clone: Other DNA sequences in the same sample also yield this CDR3. The chain couples TRBV5-1 to TRBJ1-5; no reliable D call. Germline V gene data show CDR1 as SGHRS and CDR2 as YFSETQ. This CDR3 contains 15 residues. V was clipped by 1 base and J by 0 bases, with 8 bases between them. CDR3 nucleotides: TGCGCCAGCAGCTTGTTCGGTAATAGCAATCAGCCCCAGCATTTT. Amino acid sequence: CASSLFGNSNQPQHF.

The rearrangement joins TRBV19 to TRBJ1-5; D might be TRBD1 (5 bases). The CDR3 extends over 17 amino acids. Germline assignment: CDR1 LNHDA and CDR2 SQIVND (reference sequence). Trimming stripped 5 bases from V and 0 bases from J, with 17 bases between. CDR3 loop: CASSVLTGGYSNQPQHF. CDR3 bases: TGTGCCAGTAGTGTCCTCACAGGAGGCTATAGCAATCAGCCCCAGCATTTT.

The rearrangement joins TRBV30 to TRBJ1-4; D gene ambiguous. The V end lost 3 bases, the J end lost 8 bases, and 10 bases lay between the germline ends. The germline CDR1 and CDR2 sequences are GTSNPN and SVGIG (reference sequence). The CDR3 sequence is 12 residues long. This CDR3 reads CAWRRSEEKLFF. CDR3 nucleotide sequence: TGTGCCTGGAGGCGGTCAGAGGAAAAACTGTTTTTT.

The chain has TRBV5-1 and TRBJ2-3; D is perhaps TRBD1 (6 bases). This CDR3 comprises 15 residues. CDR1 is SGHRS, CDR2 YFSETQ, per germline. Trimming removed 0 bases at V and 1 base at J, with 9 bases between. CDR3 region: CASSLGPGGTDTQYF. Written as DNA, the CDR3 is TGCGCCAGCAGCTTGGGGCCAGGGGGCACAGATACGCAGTATTTT.

The chain joins TRBV12-5 to TRBJ1-5; 9 bases align to TRBD1. CDR1 is LGHNT and CDR2 is FRNRAP in the germline V gene. The V and J ends lost 9 bases and 0 bases, in that order; junction bases with no gene match: 0. The CDR3 is 13 amino acids. CDR3 sequence reads: CARDRGSNQPQHF. The DNA of the CDR3 is TGTGCTAGGGACAGGGGTAGCAATCAGCCCCAGCATTTT.

CDR3 sequence (DNA): TGTGCCAGCAGCTTATCTGCGGGACAAACCTACGAGCAGTACTTC. As protein: CASSLSAGQTYEQYF. The chain uses TRBV7-2 and TRBJ2-7; D may be TRBD1 or TRBD2 (6 bases each). The germline V gene encodes CDR1 SGHTA and CDR2 FQGNSA. This CDR3 is 15 amino acids long. V was clipped by 2 bases and J by 2 bases, with 13 bases between them.

The chain links TRBV13 to TRBJ2-7, with a possible D match to TRBD1 (6 bases). V was pared by 5 bases and J by 0 bases, with 17 bases between. Germline V gives CDR1 PRHDT, CDR2 FYEKMQ (reference sequence). This CDR3 has 16 residues. CDR3 region: CASSLDSLGSSYEQYF. The CDR3 DNA is TGTGCCAGCAGCCTGGACAGCCTGGGATCCTCCTACGAGCAGTACTTC.

The chain has TRBV5-1 and TRBJ2-7; tentatively, D is TRBD2 (6 bases). Trimming left V 4 bases short and J 1 base short, with 18 bases between. The CDR3 loop spans 16 amino acids. Germline CDR1 is SGHRS and CDR2 is YFSETQ. DNA of the CDR3: TGCGCCAGCAGCCCGGCCTTGGGGGGAGTTTCCTACGAGCAGTACTTC. It is translated as CASSPALGGVSYEQYF.

The CDR3 reads CASSFRGQASPQHF. CDR3 DNA: TGTGCCAGCAGTTTTAGAGGGCAGGCAAGCCCCCAGCATTTT. This chain links TRBV28 with TRBJ1-5, with D unresolved. This CDR3 is 14 amino acids long. CDR1 and CDR2 (germline): MDHEN, SYDVKM. The germline V and J ends were trimmed by 3 bases and 10 bases, with 16 bases remaining between them.

On this clone itself: Other DNA variants within this sample encode the same CDR3. CDR3 sequence reads: CASSSLAGNTGELFF. For the CDR3, the DNA is TGTGCCAGCAGCTCTCTAGCGGGAAACACCGGGGAGCTGTTTTTT. V is TRBV11-3 and J is TRBJ2-2; 9 nucleotides agree with TRBD2. Germline trimming cut 4 bases from V and 2 bases from J; bases unmatched to any gene: 2. Germline V gene sequence: CDR1 SGHNT, CDR2 YENEEA. This CDR3 contains 15 residues. The full variable domain, rest sourced from reference TRBV11-3 and TRBJ2-2, is EAGVVQSPRYKIIEKKQPVAFWCNPISGHNTLYWYLQNLGQGPELLIRYENEEAVDDSQLPKDRFSAERLKGVDSTLKIQPAELGDSAVYLCASSSLAGNTGELFFGEGSRLTVL.

DNA of the CDR3: TGTGCCAGCAGCAGTGGGACAGGGGGCAAAGAGACCCAGTACTTC. Protein: CASSSGTGGKETQYF. The chain employs TRBV7-3 and TRBJ2-5, with TRBD1 matching 12 bases. The CDR3 spans 15 residues. Trimming took 5 bases from V and 3 from J; bases not matched to a gene: 4. Germline V gene lookup returns CDR1 SGHTA and CDR2 FQGTGA.